This T cell receptor beta chain was profiled in a study of cytomegalovirus exposure and HLA in healthy donors. Method: immunoSEQ multiplex PCR; TCRdb's copy keeps in-frame clones and lacks some. Of 120,000 or so clones listed, 75% to 90% were seen once; the top ten hold more than 1.5%. Regarding this clone: Its specificity is not known.

Germline values: CDR1 SEHNR, CDR2 FQNEAQ (reference sequence). The ends lost 7 bases at V and 7 bases at J; junction bases unmatched: 15. The CDR3 extends over 16 amino acids. Study results and caveats: Three CMV-associated chains proved CMV antigen-specific in vitro.

The rearrangement joins TRBV7-9 to TRBJ2-1; 8 bases map to TRBD2. The clonotype comes from a woman aged 18-35 years in good health and CMV-seronegative. The sample was PBMCs. CDR3 in amino acids: CASNFVPSGLVNEQFF. CDR3 sequence (DNA): TGTGCCAGCAATTTCGTTCCTAGCGGGCTAGTAAATGAGCAGTTCTTC.